A single sample gave rise to the 16 T cell receptor beta chains below, sequenced in a study of neoadjuvant nivolumab and ipilimumab in lung cancer (TCRdb year 2020). The time point label on this specimen signifies: pretherapy, before neoadjuvant immune checkpoint inhibitors. The library was prepared using the immunoSEQ multiplex PCR assay. TCRdb retrieved this table from immuneACCESS and kept in-frame rearrangements only. Not all clones are present; in checked studies, unresolved V genes account for under half, and no reason is known for the remainder. This sample is represented by roughly 39,000 clones; 85% to 90% of them were singletons. The ten top clones hold 2.5% to 3.5% of the sample. This specimen consisted of peripheral blood, obtained before neoadjuvant nivolumab, alone or with ipilimumab. These receptors were obtained from an adult with non-small cell lung cancer.

The chain couples TRBV11-2 to TRBJ2-1; 11 bases match TRBD2. The germline gives CDR1 SGHAT, CDR2 FQNNGV. The J segment lost 8 bases and the V segment lost 5 bases, leaving 8 bases of the junction unmatched. This CDR3 comprises 15 residues. The CDR3 reads CASSPQLAGVDEQFF. DNA of the CDR3: TGTGCCAGCAGCCCACAACTAGCGGGAGTGGATGAGCAGTTCTTC.

The chain combines TRBV19 with TRBJ1-2; D is ambiguous. The CDR3 is 17 residues long. Germline loops: CDR1 LNHDA, CDR2 SQIVND (reference sequence). V was pared by 6 bases and J by 4 bases, with 24 bases between. The CDR3: CASSKSIGLTLTYGYTF. Written as DNA, the CDR3 is TGTGCCAGTAGCAAGAGCATTGGACTGACTTTAACCTATGGCTACACCTTC.

The gene calls are TRBV19 and TRBJ2-1; the match to TRBD1 covers 12 bases. J lost 3 bases, V lost 3 bases, and 9 bases had no gene match. The CDR3 spans 18 residues. The germline gives CDR1 LNHDA, CDR2 SQIVND (reference sequence). CDR3 nucleotides: TGTGCCAGTAGTATGGGACAGGGGGCGAGCGGGATCTACAATGAGCAGTTCTTC. This gives the protein CASSMGQGASGIYNEQFF.

The rearrangement links TRBV11-2 to TRBJ2-7; 8 bases map to TRBD2. Germline-derived CDR1 and CDR2 are SGHAT and FQNNGV. The length of the CDR3 is 16 residues. V gave up 5 bases and J gave up 6 bases; unmatched junction bases: 15. The CDR3 here is CASSIGLAEGTSEQYF. For the CDR3, the DNA is TGTGCCAGCAGCATCGGACTAGCCGAGGGGACTTCCGAGCAGTACTTC.

The chain has TRBV2 and TRBJ1-1, with D tentatively TRBD1 (6 bases). This CDR3 has 13 residues. Trimming removed 7 bases at V and 0 bases at J, with 9 bases between. Germline-derived CDR1 and CDR2 are SNHLY and FYNNEI. CDR3 in amino acids: CASNGQLNTEAFF. The CDR3 region has the DNA TGTGCCAGCAATGGACAGCTGAACACTGAAGCTTTCTTT.

The rearrangement joins TRBV13 to TRBJ2-7; D is uncertain. Per germline, CDR1 PRHDT and CDR2 FYEKMQ (reference sequence). V lost 1 base and J 7 bases, leaving 8 bases between the germline ends. The CDR3 is made up of 12 amino acids. CDR3 bases: TGTGCCAGCAGCTTAGTACTGGGAGAGCAGTACTTC. Amino acid sequence: CASSLVLGEQYF.

This chain connects TRBV9 to TRBJ2-2, with a weak D call TRBD1 (6 bases). CDR1 is SGDLS and CDR2 is YYNGEE in the germline V gene. V was cut by 4 bases and J by 1 base, with 17 bases left in between. The CDR3 runs 17 residues. The CDR3 sequence is CASSPTGDTKNTGELFF. CDR3 nucleotide sequence: TGTGCCAGCAGCCCCACCGGGGACACAAAGAACACCGGGGAGCTGTTTTTT.

The rearrangement links TRBV10-3 to TRBJ2-3; 8 bases map to TRBD2. Germline trimming cut 7 bases from V and 0 bases from J; bases unmatched to any gene: 6. Germline V gives CDR1 ENHRY, CDR2 SYGVKD. CDR3 length: 15 amino acids. The CDR3 here is CAITMGLESTDTQYF. Written as DNA, the CDR3 is TGTGCCATCACCATGGGACTAGAGAGCACAGATACGCAGTATTTT.

The chain employs TRBV7-5 and TRBJ2-1; TRBD2, as called in the table, went unchecked against the DNA. TRBV7-5 is a documented pseudogene. The CDR3 has 12 residues. Here the CDR3 DNA reads TGTGTCAGAAGCTTTCTCCCCAATGAGCAGTTCTTC. As protein: CVRSFLPNEQFF.

The rearrangement links TRBV5-6 to TRBJ2-2, with 9 bases aligning to TRBD1. J lost 4 bases, V lost 5 bases, and 12 bases had no gene match. The CDR3 totals 17 residues. Germline CDR1 is SGHDT and CDR2 is YYEEEE. CDR3 in amino acids: CASSSARDRDFTGELFF. The CDR3 DNA sequence: TGTGCCAGCAGTTCCGCCCGGGACAGGGATTTCACCGGGGAGCTGTTTTTT. Complete variable domain (other parts from reference TRBV5-6 and TRBJ2-2): DAGVTQSPTHLIKTRGQQVTLRCSPKSGHDTVSWYQQALGQGPQFIFQYYEEEERQRGNFPDRFSGHQFPNYSSELNVNALLLGDSALYLCASSSARDRDFTGELFFGEGSRLTVL.

V is TRBV19 and J is TRBJ2-2, with D hard to call. Germline V gives CDR1 LNHDA, CDR2 SQIVND (reference sequence). The CDR3 spans 12 residues. Trimming shortened V by 7 bases and J by 7 bases, and 10 bases separated the two germline ends. The CDR3 region is CASTAGDGELFF. CDR3 in DNA: TGTGCCAGTACAGCAGGAGACGGGGAGCTGTTTTTT.

The chain is built from TRBV25-1 and TRBJ2-6; perhaps D is TRBD1 or TRBD2 (5 bases each). CDR1 is MGHDK and CDR2 is SYGVNS in the germline V gene. The ends were cut back, 11 bases at V and 0 bases at J, with 17 bases in the middle. There are 16 residues in the CDR3. Written as DNA, the CDR3 is TGTGCCTTTCAGGGACGGCGATACTCTGGGGCCAACGTCCTGACTTTC. It translates to CAFQGRRYSGANVLTF.

The V gene is TRBV5-1, the J gene TRBJ1-1; 8 bases agree with TRBD1. The V segment lost 4 bases and the J segment 1 base; nucleotides outside the gene matches: 6. The germline V gene encodes CDR1 SGHRS and CDR2 YFSETQ. This CDR3 comprises 15 residues. In DNA form, the CDR3 reads TGCGCCAGCAGCGCAGGGGGCTTGGGGAACACTGAAGCTTTCTTT. It specifies CASSAGGLGNTEAFF.

The chain couples TRBV6-1 to TRBJ1-6; D uncertain. Trimming pared 3 bases from V and 7 bases from J, leaving 7 bases between. The CDR3 covers 13 residues. From germline, CDR1 is MNHNS and CDR2 SASEGT. The CDR3 coding sequence is TGTGCCAGCAGTGATACAGAGAATTCACCCCTCCACTTT. Translating gives CASSDTENSPLHF.

For this clone: One junction end does not reproduce the germline sequence, and a read error may be involved. As DNA, the CDR3 is TGTGCCAGCAGTGGGACAGGGTTGGACTTC. Its translation: CASSGTGLDF. V and J are TRBV2 and TRBJ2-7; 8 bases are shared with TRBD1. Germline CDR1 reads SNHLY; CDR2 reads FYNNEI. The CDR3 contains 10 residues. The full variable domain, its missing parts supplied by reference TRBV2 and TRBJ2-7, is EPEVTQTPSHQVTQMGQEVILRCVPISNHLYFYWYRQILGQKVEFLVSFYNNEISEKSEIFDDQFSVERPDGSNFTLKIRSTKLEDSAMYFCASSGTGLDFGPGTRLTVT.

This clone was counted only a few times. V and J are TRBV10-3 and TRBJ2-2; tentatively, D is TRBD1 (6 bases). Trimming shortened V by 8 bases and J by 1 base, and 11 bases separated the two germline ends. The V gene's germline CDR1 is ENHRY and CDR2 SYGVKD. CDR3 length: 14 amino acids. Here the CDR3 reads CAIPRTENTGELFF. In nucleotides, the CDR3 is TGTGCCATCCCTCGGACAGAGAACACCGGGGAGCTGTTTTTT.